This TCR beta chain originates from a study of patients and donors after allogeneic stem cell transplantation (TCRdb year 2020). V sheds 8 bases and J sheds 6 bases, leaving 8 bases between their ends. CDR1 and CDR2 were assigned from the germline V gene (reference sequence) as MNHEY and SMNVEV. From cysteine to phenylalanine, the CDR3 is 11 amino acids long. Only CDR3 DNA is held: 33 bases, read in frame from base 1. The sample holds a few counts of this clonotype. It lacks a known antigen. Base qualities were left out, and no much larger clone turns up one base away. The library relied on RT-PCR. Sequenced using a NextSeq 550. TCRdb ran its own pipeline on the public reads, namely fastp trimming at Q25 and MiXCR clone calling, and kept in-frame beta chains. Rows are combined by CDR3 protein, so each entry shows the most common genes and DNA. This sample holds roughly 190,000 distinct CDR3 sequences; 40% to 45% were observed only once. The ten largest clones take up around 35% of the sample.

Sequencing used blood, either unsorted or a sorted T cell fraction (not recorded which). This receptor was identified in a human donor who was either an allogeneic HSCT recipient or a stem cell or donor lymphocyte infusion donor (not recorded which). It is not recorded whose cells these are; they may come from a transplant donor. Recombination connected TRBV27 to TRBJ2-1; a weak D assignment points to TRBD2 (5 bases agree). The DNA sequence reads TGTGCCAGCTTAGAGGGCAATGAGCAGTTCTTC. Translated, it reads CASLEGNEQFF.